This is a list of T cell receptor beta chains from one sample in a study of cytomegalovirus exposure and HLA in healthy donors. The method was immunoSEQ multiplex PCR; TCRdb's version includes in-frame clones alone and lacks a portion of them. The sample has about 120,000 clones, roughly 78% seen once; the top ten hold approximately 10%. What was sequenced was PBMCs. The receptors stem from a man younger than 45 in good health and CMV-seropositive. Each CDR3 is given with its conserved first and last residue. A D gene is named only where the DNA matches it firmly. The listing skips clone size in some rows; elsewhere it reads once, few, many or a size class.

d_call: -
j_call: TRBJ1-2
v_call: TRBV5-8
clone_size: -
cdr3_nt: TGTGCCAGCAGCTTGGGGGACACATATGGCTACACCTTC
cdr3_aa: CASSLGDTYGYTF

d_call: TRBD1
j_call: TRBJ1-3
v_call: TRBV15
clone_size: -
cdr3_nt: TGTGCCACCAGCCTGACAGGGGGATCTGGAAACACCATATATTTT
cdr3_aa: CATSLTGGSGNTIYF

d_call: TRBD1
j_call: TRBJ2-7
v_call: TRBV19
clone_size: -
cdr3_nt: TGTGCCAGTAGTATGAGGACAGGGGGGGCCTACGAGCAGTACTTC
cdr3_aa: CASSMRTGGAYEQYF

d_call: TRBD1
j_call: TRBJ2-5
v_call: TRBV27
clone_size: -
cdr3_nt: TGTGCCAGCAGAAAAATAACGCCGGGACAGGGAATTTATTTCCAAGAGACCCAGTACTTC
cdr3_aa: CASRKITPGQGIYFQETQYF

d_call: TRBD2
j_call: TRBJ2-5
v_call: TRBV4-1
clone_size: -
cdr3_nt: TGCGCCAGCAGCCAAGCGGCGGCGGGAGTAGACCAAGAGACCCAGTACTTC
cdr3_aa: CASSQAAAGVDQETQYF

d_call: TRBD2
j_call: TRBJ2-1
v_call: TRBV27
clone_size: -
cdr3_nt: TGTGCCAGCAGTTTCAGACTAGCGGGATCCCAAGGGGACTACAATGAGCAGTTCTTC
cdr3_aa: CASSFRLAGSQGDYNEQFF

d_call: -
j_call: TRBJ2-1
v_call: TRBV20-1
clone_size: once
cdr3_nt: TGCAGTGCTAGAGCGGAGGCCGAGCAGTTCTTC
cdr3_aa: CSARAEAEQFF

d_call: -
j_call: TRBJ1-4
v_call: TRBV30
clone_size: -
cdr3_nt: TGTGCCTGGAGTGTTATTACGCGGGAACTGTTTTTT
cdr3_aa: CAWSVITRELFF

d_call: TRBD2
j_call: TRBJ2-7
v_call: TRBV27
clone_size: once
cdr3_nt: TGTGCCAGCAGCCTCGGGACTAGCGGGGGCGAGCAGTACTTC
cdr3_aa: CASSLGTSGGEQYF

d_call: -
j_call: TRBJ2-5
v_call: TRBV19
clone_size: -
cdr3_nt: TGTGCCACCTCCACCCCCAGGGGTCCAGAGACCCAGTACTTC
cdr3_aa: CATSTPRGPETQYF

d_call: -
j_call: TRBJ1-4
v_call: TRBV16
clone_size: few
cdr3_nt: TGTGCCAGCAGCCCAATAGGAGCAACTAATGAAAAACTGTTTTTT
cdr3_aa: CASSPIGATNEKLFF

d_call: -
j_call: TRBJ2-1
v_call: TRBV6-1
clone_size: -
cdr3_nt: TGTGCCAGCAGTCCTCTCCTAAGCTCCTACAATGAGCAGTTCTTC
cdr3_aa: CASSPLLSSYNEQFF

d_call: TRBD2
j_call: TRBJ2-7
v_call: TRBV19
clone_size: once
cdr3_nt: TGTGCCAGTAGTATCCGGGAGGGCCCGTACGAGCAGTACTTC
cdr3_aa: CASSIREGPYEQYF

d_call: TRBD2
j_call: TRBJ2-3
v_call: TRBV19
clone_size: -
cdr3_nt: TGTGCCAGTAGTATTGGTAGCGGGATAGGCACAGATACGCAGTATTTT
cdr3_aa: CASSIGSGIGTDTQYF

d_call: TRBD2
j_call: TRBJ2-1
v_call: TRBV7-2
clone_size: -
cdr3_nt: TGTGCCAGCAGCTTACTCCGCACTAGCGGAAGCTCCTACAATGAGCAGTTCTTC
cdr3_aa: CASSLLRTSGSSYNEQFF

d_call: -
j_call: TRBJ2-3
v_call: TRBV13
clone_size: -
cdr3_nt: TGTGCCAGCAGCCACGGACTCAGCACAGATACGCAGTATTTT
cdr3_aa: CASSHGLSTDTQYF

d_call: -
j_call: TRBJ2-7
v_call: TRBV30
clone_size: once
cdr3_nt: TGTGCCTGGAACCCCGGGACACATTACGAGCAGTACTTC
cdr3_aa: CAWNPGTHYEQYF

d_call: -
j_call: TRBJ2-7
v_call: TRBV3-1/TRBV3-2
clone_size: -
cdr3_nt: TGTGCCATATCCTACGAGCAGTACTTC
cdr3_aa: CAISYEQYF

d_call: TRBD1
j_call: TRBJ2-3
v_call: TRBV5-1
clone_size: -
cdr3_nt: TGCGCCAGCAGCTTAGGACAGGGTGACACAGATACGCAGTATTTT
cdr3_aa: CASSLGQGDTDTQYF

d_call: -
j_call: TRBJ2-7
v_call: TRBV19
clone_size: -
cdr3_nt: TGTGCCAGTTCCGGAGGTACCTACGAGCAGTACTTC
cdr3_aa: CASSGGTYEQYF

d_call: -
j_call: TRBJ1-2
v_call: TRBV2
clone_size: few
cdr3_nt: TGTGCCAGCAGTTCAGGGGAGAACTATGGCTACACCTTC
cdr3_aa: CASSSGENYGYTF

d_call: -
j_call: TRBJ2-7
v_call: TRBV7-9
clone_size: few
cdr3_nt: TGTGCCAGCAGCCAGTGGGCAGGGGGGTCCTACGAGCAGTACTTC
cdr3_aa: CASSQWAGGSYEQYF

d_call: -
j_call: TRBJ2-7
v_call: TRBV7-2
clone_size: -
cdr3_nt: TGTGCCAGCAGCAAGCGACGGCTAGCCTACGAGCAGTACTTC
cdr3_aa: CASSKRRLAYEQYF

d_call: -
j_call: TRBJ2-3
v_call: TRBV6-1
clone_size: few
cdr3_nt: TGTGCCAGCAGTGAAGGGTTGAGTATCGATACGCAGTATTTT
cdr3_aa: CASSEGLSIDTQYF

d_call: -
j_call: TRBJ2-1
v_call: TRBV7-2
clone_size: once
cdr3_nt: TGTGCCAGCAGCTTACAGGGGAATGAGCAGTTCTTC
cdr3_aa: CASSLQGNEQFF

d_call: TRBD1
j_call: TRBJ2-7
v_call: TRBV6-6
clone_size: -
cdr3_nt: TGTGCCAGCAGTTACGAAACCGGGACAGGGGCCTACGAGCAGTACTTC
cdr3_aa: CASSYETGTGAYEQYF

d_call: -
j_call: TRBJ2-5
v_call: TRBV7-6
clone_size: once
cdr3_nt: TGTGCCAGCAGCTTAAGAGGGGGGGGAGTCCAAGAGACCCAGTACTTC
cdr3_aa: CASSLRGGGVQETQYF

d_call: -
j_call: TRBJ2-5
v_call: TRBV6-5
clone_size: -
cdr3_nt: TGTGCCAGCATTCGGGGGGAGACCCAGTACTTC
cdr3_aa: CASIRGETQYF

d_call: TRBD1
j_call: TRBJ1-1
v_call: TRBV15
clone_size: -
cdr3_nt: TGTGCCACAGAACCCCGGGACAGGGTATTCACTGAAGCTTTCTTT
cdr3_aa: CATEPRDRVFTEAFF

d_call: TRBD2
j_call: TRBJ2-5
v_call: TRBV30
clone_size: -
cdr3_nt: TGTGCCTGGGCCCTAGGACGGGAGGGTGGCCAGTACTTC
cdr3_aa: CAWALGREGGQYF

d_call: -
j_call: TRBJ1-2
v_call: TRBV10-3
clone_size: -
cdr3_nt: TGTGCCATTAAAACCGACAGTGCACTGATCTATGGCTACACCTTC
cdr3_aa: CAIKTDSALIYGYTF

d_call: TRBD1
j_call: TRBJ1-1
v_call: TRBV5-4
clone_size: medium-sized
cdr3_nt: TGTGCCACCAAGGAAGGGGGCTTGAACACTGAAGCTTTCTTT
cdr3_aa: CATKEGGLNTEAFF

d_call: -
j_call: TRBJ2-3
v_call: TRBV5-5
clone_size: -
cdr3_nt: TGTGCCAGCAGCCCACGGTGGGGGGGCACAGATACGCAGTATTTT
cdr3_aa: CASSPRWGGTDTQYF

d_call: TRBD2
j_call: TRBJ2-7
v_call: TRBV11-2
clone_size: once
cdr3_nt: TGTGCCAGCAGCTTAGCCCTTTCTAGCGGGCAACCTTACGAGCAGTACTTC
cdr3_aa: CASSLALSSGQPYEQYF

d_call: TRBD2
j_call: TRBJ2-1
v_call: TRBV7-6
clone_size: few
cdr3_nt: TGTGCCAGCAGCTTAAGGACTAGCGGGACATACAATGAGCAGTTCTTC
cdr3_aa: CASSLRTSGTYNEQFF

d_call: -
j_call: TRBJ1-2
v_call: TRBV30
clone_size: -
cdr3_nt: TGTGCCTGGGGAGGTTGGCAGAGTGGCTACACCTTC
cdr3_aa: CAWGGWQSGYTF

d_call: -
j_call: TRBJ2-6
v_call: TRBV25-1
clone_size: -
cdr3_nt: TGTGCCAGCAGTGTACCCTCTGGGGCCGGCGTCCTGACTTTC
cdr3_aa: CASSVPSGAGVLTF

d_call: TRBD1
j_call: TRBJ1-5
v_call: TRBV13
clone_size: -
cdr3_nt: TGTGCCAGCAGCCAAAGGACAGGGGGCTTTAATCAGCCCCAGCATTTT
cdr3_aa: CASSQRTGGFNQPQHF

d_call: -
j_call: TRBJ2-7
v_call: TRBV4-1
clone_size: -
cdr3_nt: TGCGCCAGCAGCCAGATTAGCGAGCGGAAAACTTTC
cdr3_aa: CASSQISERKTF

d_call: TRBD2
j_call: TRBJ2-1
v_call: TRBV5-5
clone_size: -
cdr3_nt: TGTGCCAGCAGCTTCGTGCGGGAGGGGGGTGAGCAGTTCTTC
cdr3_aa: CASSFVREGGEQFF

d_call: -
j_call: TRBJ1-2
v_call: TRBV15
clone_size: -
cdr3_nt: TGTGCCACCAGCAGTGGGGACGGAATAGTCAGGGGCCTCTATGGCTACACCTTC
cdr3_aa: CATSSGDGIVRGLYGYTF

d_call: TRBD1
j_call: TRBJ1-2
v_call: TRBV6-5
clone_size: -
cdr3_nt: TGTGCCAGCAGTCCCGACAGGGGGCGGGGTGGCTACACCTTC
cdr3_aa: CASSPDRGRGGYTF

d_call: -
j_call: TRBJ2-6
v_call: TRBV6-5
clone_size: -
cdr3_nt: TGTGCCAGCAGTTACCAACAGGACTCTGGGGCCAACGTCCTGACTTTC
cdr3_aa: CASSYQQDSGANVLTF

d_call: -
j_call: TRBJ2-7
v_call: TRBV5-1
clone_size: -
cdr3_nt: TGCGCCAGCAGCGACGGATTAGCGGATACCTACGAGCAGTACTTC
cdr3_aa: CASSDGLADTYEQYF

d_call: -
j_call: TRBJ2-7
v_call: TRBV5-1
clone_size: -
cdr3_nt: TGCGCCAGCAGCTCGCAGGGACCGGGGGACGAGCAGTACTTC
cdr3_aa: CASSSQGPGDEQYF

d_call: -
j_call: TRBJ1-1
v_call: TRBV18
clone_size: once
cdr3_nt: TGTGCCAGCTCACCACCGTGGGGGATGGGGGGGCCATTGAATGCTTTCTTT
cdr3_aa: CASSPPWGMGGPLNAFF

d_call: -
j_call: TRBJ2-2
v_call: TRBV9
clone_size: -
cdr3_nt: TGTGCCAGCAGCGTAGTGGCGGAGAGCACCGGGGAGCTGTTTTTT
cdr3_aa: CASSVVAESTGELFF

d_call: TRBD1
j_call: TRBJ1-1
v_call: TRBV6-1
clone_size: -
cdr3_nt: TGTGCCAGCAGTTTAGGACAGGGCGTGCGCTCTGAAGCTTTCTTT
cdr3_aa: CASSLGQGVRSEAFF

d_call: TRBD2
j_call: TRBJ2-1
v_call: TRBV7-2
clone_size: -
cdr3_nt: TGTGCCAGCGCCGGGACTAGCGGGACCTACAATGAGCAGTTCTTC
cdr3_aa: CASAGTSGTYNEQFF

d_call: -
j_call: TRBJ2-2
v_call: TRBV9
clone_size: -
cdr3_nt: TGTGCCAGCAGCGTAGAATTTTCGTCCGGCGGGGAGCTGTTTTTT
cdr3_aa: CASSVEFSSGGELFF

d_call: -
j_call: TRBJ2-5
v_call: TRBV5-4
clone_size: -
cdr3_nt: TGTGCCAGCAGCTTGGGCCTAACTATCCGGGAGACCCAGTACTTC
cdr3_aa: CASSLGLTIRETQYF

d_call: -
j_call: TRBJ1-1
v_call: TRBV5-4
clone_size: -
cdr3_nt: TGTGCCAGCAGCTTGACGGGGAACACTGAAGCTTTCTTT
cdr3_aa: CASSLTGNTEAFF

d_call: TRBD1
j_call: TRBJ2-1
v_call: TRBV5-4
clone_size: once
cdr3_nt: TGTGCCAGCAGCCTGGACAGGGGGAGCAATGAGCAGTTCTTC
cdr3_aa: CASSLDRGSNEQFF

d_call: -
j_call: TRBJ2-7
v_call: TRBV29-1
clone_size: -
cdr3_nt: TGCAGCGGCGGGGTGAGTGGATACGAGCAGTACTTC
cdr3_aa: CSGGVSGYEQYF

d_call: -
j_call: TRBJ2-3
v_call: TRBV5-1
clone_size: -
cdr3_nt: TGCGCCAGCAGCCAAAACACAGATACGCAGTATTTT
cdr3_aa: CASSQNTDTQYF

d_call: TRBD2
j_call: TRBJ2-2
v_call: TRBV4-3
clone_size: -
cdr3_nt: TGCGCCAGCAGCCAAGGGGGAGGGACCGGGGAGCTGTTTTTT
cdr3_aa: CASSQGGGTGELFF

d_call: TRBD2
j_call: TRBJ2-2
v_call: TRBV10-2
clone_size: -
cdr3_nt: TGCGCCAGCGTCGGGACTAGCTCACTCAAATACACCGGGGAGCTGTTTTTT
cdr3_aa: CASVGTSSLKYTGELFF

d_call: TRBD1
j_call: TRBJ2-7
v_call: TRBV28
clone_size: few
cdr3_nt: TGTGCCAGCAGTCCCCGGACAGGGGACGAGCAGTACTTC
cdr3_aa: CASSPRTGDEQYF